This T cell receptor (beta chain) derives from a study of T cell repertoires in cytomegalovirus infection (dated by TCRdb to about 2019). Broadly, across the study: Because public TCR beta signatures pointed to carriage of CMV infection together with the matching HLA type, the HLA type of each donor mattered for the analysis. Results and caveats for the whole study, not just this receptor: In the ex vivo response, HLA-C-restricted CMV-specific TCR beta clonotypes were dominant, and in two of eight donors the single most frequent clonotype came from this HLA-C-restricted group. In both this cohort and an independent cohort of 350 to 400 donors, the cumulative frequency of public TCR beta family members distinguished carriers of CMV infection plus the relevant HLA type.

This clonotype showed up just a few times. Its antigen is currently not known. One base away there is no much larger clone; base qualities are not given. These reads were obtained on an Illumina HiSeq 1500. The public reads were reprocessed in TCRdb via fastp at Q25 and MiXCR, keeping in-frame beta chains. Every CDR3 protein is listed once, alongside the most common genes and DNA of its rows. This sample gives more than 650,000 distinct CDR3 sequences in total; 35% of them show up just once. In total, the top ten clones hold roughly 2.9% of the sample. CDR1 SEHNR and CDR2 FQNEAQ were looked up in the germline V gene (reference sequence). Deletion took 1 base off V and 0 bases off J, with a span of 15 bases between the germline ends. From its cysteine to its phenylalanine, the CDR3 spans 17 amino acids. CDR3 DNA is the only sequence kept; it has 51 bases, read in frame from the first base.

Rearrangement joined TRBV7-9 to TRBJ1-1, with TRBD1 perhaps the D gene, on 6 matching bases. Source material: PBMCs. This TCR derives from a human donor in good health (CMV status not recorded). Some clones in this sample may be carry-over from other donors' samples. The DNA reads TGTGCCAGCAGCTTAGGTTTGGGGGCTCTGGTGAACACTGAAGCTTTCTTT. This sequence encodes CASSLGLGALVNTEAFF.